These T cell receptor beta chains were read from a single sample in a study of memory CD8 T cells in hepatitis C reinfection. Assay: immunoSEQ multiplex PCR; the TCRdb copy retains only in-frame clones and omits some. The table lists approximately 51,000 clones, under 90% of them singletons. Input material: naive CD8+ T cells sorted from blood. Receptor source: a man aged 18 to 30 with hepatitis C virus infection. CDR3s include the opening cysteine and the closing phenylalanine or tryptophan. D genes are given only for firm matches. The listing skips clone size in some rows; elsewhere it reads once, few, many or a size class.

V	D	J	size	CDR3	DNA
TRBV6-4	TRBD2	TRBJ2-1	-	CASKITSGSSYNEQFF	TGTGCCAGCAAGATAACTAGCGGAAGTTCCTACAATGAGCAGTTCTTC
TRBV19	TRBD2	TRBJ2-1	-	CASSMLAGGVYNEQFF	TGTGCCAGTAGTATGCTAGCGGGGGGCGTGTACAATGAGCAGTTCTTC
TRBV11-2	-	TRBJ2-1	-	CASSPAHLGQGVYNEQFF	TGTGCCAGCAGTCCTGCCCACCTGGGGCAGGGTGTCTACAATGAGCAGTTCTTC
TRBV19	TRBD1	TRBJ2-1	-	CASRGQGAVNEQFF	TGTGCCAGTAGGGGACAGGGGGCTGTAAATGAGCAGTTCTTC
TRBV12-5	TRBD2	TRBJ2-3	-	CASGVTSGGLDTQYF	TGTGCTAGTGGGGTGACTAGCGGGGGGTTAGATACGCAGTATTTT
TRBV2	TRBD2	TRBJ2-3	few	CASSEEGLAVTDTQYF	TGTGCCAGCAGTGAAGAGGGACTAGCGGTCACAGATACGCAGTATTTT
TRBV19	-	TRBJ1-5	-	CASIGGSGSQPQHF	TGTGCCAGTATAGGAGGGAGCGGCAGTCAGCCCCAGCATTTT
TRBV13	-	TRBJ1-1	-	CASSSDTEAFF	TGTGCCAGCAGCTCCGACACTGAAGCTTTCTTT
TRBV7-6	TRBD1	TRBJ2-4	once	CASSLGDRALAKNIQYF	TGTGCCAGCAGCTTAGGGGACAGGGCCCTAGCCAAAAACATTCAGTACTTC
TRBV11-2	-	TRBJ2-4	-	CASTGGEGGGVAKNIQYF	TGTGCCAGCACGGGGGGAGAGGGGGGAGGGGTAGCCAAAAACATTCAGTACTTC
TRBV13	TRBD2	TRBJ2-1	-	CASSPTSGRYNEQFF	TGTGCCAGCAGCCCTACTAGCGGGCGATACAATGAGCAGTTCTTC
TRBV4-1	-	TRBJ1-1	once	CASSQDKLGGPTEAFF	TGCGCCAGCAGCCAAGATAAACTCGGCGGGCCCACTGAAGCTTTCTTT
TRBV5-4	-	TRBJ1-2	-	CASSSGTPSIGGYTF	TGTGCCAGCAGCAGTGGCACTCCGTCTATCGGGGGCTACACCTTC
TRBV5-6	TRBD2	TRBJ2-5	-	CASSLGLAEGEETQYF	TGTGCCAGCAGCTTGGGACTAGCGGAGGGGGAAGAGACCCAGTACTTC
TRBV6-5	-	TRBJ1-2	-	CASSPSSGFYGYTF	TGTGCCAGCAGCCCTAGTTCGGGTTTCTATGGCTACACCTTC
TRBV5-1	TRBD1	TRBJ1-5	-	CASSLYEQGASQPQHF	TGCGCCAGCAGTCTGTACGAGCAGGGGGCGTCGCAGCCCCAGCATTTT
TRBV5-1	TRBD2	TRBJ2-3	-	CASSRLAGGTLDTDTQYF	TGCGCCAGCAGTAGGCTAGCGGGGGGAACACTAGACACAGATACGCAGTATTTT
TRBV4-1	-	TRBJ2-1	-	CASSQDPQGPSYNEQFF	TGCGCCAGCAGCCAAGATCCGCAGGGCCCATCCTACAATGAGCAGTTCTTC
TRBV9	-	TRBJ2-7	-	CASSVDSGPGEQYF	TGTGCCAGCAGCGTAGATAGCGGTCCGGGAGAGCAGTACTTC
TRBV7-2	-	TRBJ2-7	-	CASSRGRLGAYEQYF	TGTGCCAGCAGCCGAGGGCGACTGGGAGCCTACGAGCAGTACTTC
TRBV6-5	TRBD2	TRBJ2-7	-	CASSYREDSYEQYF	TGTGCCAGCAGTTACCGGGAGGACTCCTACGAGCAGTACTTC
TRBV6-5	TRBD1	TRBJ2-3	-	CASSLGRQGTDTQYF	TGTGCCAGCAGCCTAGGACGACAGGGAACAGATACGCAGTATTTT
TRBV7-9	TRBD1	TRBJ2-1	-	CASSLAPGQGYNEQFF	TGTGCCAGCAGCTTAGCCCCGGGACAGGGGTACAATGAGCAGTTCTTC
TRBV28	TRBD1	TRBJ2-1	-	CASSLRDRMGNEQFF	TGTGCCAGCAGTTTAAGGGACAGAATGGGCAATGAGCAGTTCTTC
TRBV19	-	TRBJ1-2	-	CASSIDLTGYYGYTF	TGTGCCAGTAGTATAGATTTGACGGGTTACTATGGCTACACCTTC
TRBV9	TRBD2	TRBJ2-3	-	CASSVGVAGAVTDTQYF	TGTGCCAGCAGCGTAGGAGTAGCGGGGGCCGTCACAGATACGCAGTATTTT
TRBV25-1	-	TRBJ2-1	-	CAGAERATEQFF	TGTGCCGGCGCCGAGAGGGCTACGGAGCAGTTCTTC
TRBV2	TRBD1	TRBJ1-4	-	CAGGTGQGDEKLFF	TGTGCCGGAGGGACGGGACAGGGTGATGAAAAACTGTTTTTT
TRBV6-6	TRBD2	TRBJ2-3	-	CASSSLAGGQDTQYF	TGTGCCAGCAGTTCCCTGGCGGGAGGGCAAGATACGCAGTATTTT
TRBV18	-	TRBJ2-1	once	CASSPSNEQFF	TGTGCCAGCTCACCCTCGAATGAGCAGTTCTTC
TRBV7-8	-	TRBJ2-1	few	CASSAHLAALDLNEQFF	TGTGCCAGCAGCGCGCACCTTGCGGCCCTTGATTTGAATGAGCAGTTCTTC
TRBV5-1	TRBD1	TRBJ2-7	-	CASSASGTGMDEQYF	TGCGCCAGCAGCGCGTCCGGGACAGGGATGGACGAGCAGTACTTC
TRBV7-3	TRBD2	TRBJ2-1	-	CASSLIAGAGNEQFF	TGTGCCAGCAGCTTAATAGCGGGAGCGGGTAATGAGCAGTTCTTC
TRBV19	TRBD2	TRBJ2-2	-	CASSMTIRTSGRDTGELFF	TGTGCCAGTAGTATGACCATTCGAACCAGCGGGAGGGACACCGGGGAGCTGTTTTTT
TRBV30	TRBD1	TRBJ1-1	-	CAWSDRGMNTEAFF	TGTGCCTGGTCGGACAGGGGTATGAACACTGAAGCTTTCTTT
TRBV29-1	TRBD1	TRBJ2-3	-	CSVPTSGTEQGTDTQYF	TGCAGCGTGCCCACATCCGGGACAGAACAGGGTACAGATACGCAGTATTTT
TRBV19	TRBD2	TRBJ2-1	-	CASSLGGRSSYNEQFF	TGTGCCAGTAGTTTGGGGGGGAGAAGTTCCTACAATGAGCAGTTCTTC
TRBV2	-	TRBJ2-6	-	CASSDVHVEGANVLTF	TGTGCCAGCAGTGATGTGCACGTGGAGGGGGCCAACGTCCTGACTTTC
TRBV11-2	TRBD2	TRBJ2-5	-	CASSRDGLAGYQETQYF	TGTGCCAGCAGCCGCGATGGACTAGCGGGCTACCAAGAGACCCAGTACTTC
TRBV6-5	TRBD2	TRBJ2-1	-	CASSYSVGLASNEQFF	TGTGCCAGCAGTTATTCCGTTGGACTAGCGTCCAATGAGCAGTTCTTC
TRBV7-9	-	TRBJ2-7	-	CASSHGGNPGEQYF	TGTGCCAGCAGCCATGGGGGGAATCCGGGCGAGCAGTACTTC
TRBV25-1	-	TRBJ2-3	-	CASSVGLDTQYF	TGTGCCAGCAGTGTGGGACTCGATACGCAGTATTTT
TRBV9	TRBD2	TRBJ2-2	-	CASSFSGSTGELFF	TGTGCCAGCAGCTTTAGCGGGAGTACCGGGGAGCTGTTTTTT
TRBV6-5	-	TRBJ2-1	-	CASSFGLYNEQFF	TGTGCCAGCAGCTTCGGACTGTACAATGAGCAGTTCTTC